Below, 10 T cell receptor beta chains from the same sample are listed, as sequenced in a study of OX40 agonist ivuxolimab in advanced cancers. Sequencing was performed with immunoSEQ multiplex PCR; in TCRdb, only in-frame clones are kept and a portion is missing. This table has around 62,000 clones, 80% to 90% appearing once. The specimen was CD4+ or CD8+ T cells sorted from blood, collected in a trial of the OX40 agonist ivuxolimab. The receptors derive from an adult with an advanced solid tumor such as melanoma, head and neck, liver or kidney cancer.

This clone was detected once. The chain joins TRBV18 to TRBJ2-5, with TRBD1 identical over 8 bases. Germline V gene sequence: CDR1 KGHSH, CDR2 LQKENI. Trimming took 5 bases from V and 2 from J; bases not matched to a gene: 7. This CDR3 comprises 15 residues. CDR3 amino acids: CASSVGQGRQETQYF. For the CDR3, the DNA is TGTGCCAGCTCAGTTGGACAGGGCAGACAAGAGACCCAGTACTTC. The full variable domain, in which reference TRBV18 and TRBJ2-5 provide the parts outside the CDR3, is NAGVMQNPRHLVRRRGQEARLRCSPMKGHSHVYWYRQLPEEGLKFMVYLQKENIIDESGMPKERFSAEFPKEGPSILRIQQVVRGDSAAYFCASSVGQGRQETQYFGPGTRLLVL.

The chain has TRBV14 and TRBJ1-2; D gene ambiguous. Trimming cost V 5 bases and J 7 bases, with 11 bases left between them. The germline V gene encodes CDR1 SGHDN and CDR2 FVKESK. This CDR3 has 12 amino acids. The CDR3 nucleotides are TGTGCCAGCAGCGGTGTGGCACCTGGCTACACCTTC. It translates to CASSGVAPGYTF.

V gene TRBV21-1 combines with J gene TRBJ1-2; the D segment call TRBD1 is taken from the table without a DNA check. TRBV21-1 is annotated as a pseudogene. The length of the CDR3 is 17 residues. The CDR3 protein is CASSKVWETGTNYGYTF. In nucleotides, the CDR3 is TGTGCCAGCAGCAAAGTATGGGAGACAGGAACTAACTATGGCTACACCTTC.

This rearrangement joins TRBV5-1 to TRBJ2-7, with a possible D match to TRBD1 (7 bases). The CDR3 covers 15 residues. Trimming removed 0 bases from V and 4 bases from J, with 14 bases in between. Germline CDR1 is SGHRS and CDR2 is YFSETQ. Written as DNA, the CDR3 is TGCGCCAGCAGCTTGGCATCAGGGGGGAGTTACGAGCAGTACTTC. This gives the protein CASSLASGGSYEQYF.

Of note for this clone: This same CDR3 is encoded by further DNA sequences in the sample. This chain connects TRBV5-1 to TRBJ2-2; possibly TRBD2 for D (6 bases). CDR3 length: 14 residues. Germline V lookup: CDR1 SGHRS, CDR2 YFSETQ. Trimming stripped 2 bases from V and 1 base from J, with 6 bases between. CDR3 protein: CASSLAGNTGELFF. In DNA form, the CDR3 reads TGCGCCAGCAGCTTAGCGGGGAACACCGGGGAGCTGTTTTTT.

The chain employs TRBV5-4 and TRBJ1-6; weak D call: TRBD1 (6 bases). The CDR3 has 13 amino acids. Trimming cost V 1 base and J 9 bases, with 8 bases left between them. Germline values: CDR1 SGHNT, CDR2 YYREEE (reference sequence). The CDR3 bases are TGTGCCAGCAGCTTGAGGGGGACTTCACCCCTCCACTTT. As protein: CASSLRGTSPLHF.

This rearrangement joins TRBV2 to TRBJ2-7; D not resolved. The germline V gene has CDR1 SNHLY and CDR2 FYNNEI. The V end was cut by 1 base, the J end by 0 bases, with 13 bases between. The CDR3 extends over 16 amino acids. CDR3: CASSEVGVPASYEQYF. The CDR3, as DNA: TGTGCCAGCAGTGAAGTTGGAGTCCCGGCCTCCTACGAGCAGTACTTC.

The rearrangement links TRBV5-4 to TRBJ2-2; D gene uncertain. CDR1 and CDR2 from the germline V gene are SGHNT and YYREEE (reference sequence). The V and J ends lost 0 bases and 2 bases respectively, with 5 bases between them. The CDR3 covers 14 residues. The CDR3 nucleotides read TGTGCCAGCAGCTTGGCCTCAAACACCGGGGAGCTGTTTTTT. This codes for CASSLASNTGELFF.

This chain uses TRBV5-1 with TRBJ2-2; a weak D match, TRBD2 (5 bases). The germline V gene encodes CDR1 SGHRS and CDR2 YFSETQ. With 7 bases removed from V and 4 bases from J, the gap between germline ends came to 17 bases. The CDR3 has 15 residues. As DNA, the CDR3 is TGCGCCAGCTCTCGGGAACCAGATTCCACCGGGGAGCTGTTTTTT. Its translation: CASSREPDSTGELFF.

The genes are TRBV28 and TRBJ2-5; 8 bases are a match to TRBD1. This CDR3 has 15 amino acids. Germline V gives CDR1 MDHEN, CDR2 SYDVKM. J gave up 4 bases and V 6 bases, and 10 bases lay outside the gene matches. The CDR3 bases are TGTGCCAGCAGCCTTCAGGGGGCTCCGGCAGAGACCCAGTACTTC. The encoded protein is CASSLQGAPAETQYF.